Listed here are 21 T cell receptor beta chains from one sample, sequenced in a study of OX40 agonist ivuxolimab in advanced cancers. Repertoires were generated with immunoSEQ multiplex PCR, while TCRdb's copy carries only in-frame clones and drops some. The sample records roughly 100,000 clones, around nine tenths being singletons. Specimen: CD4+ or CD8+ T cells sorted from blood, collected in a trial of the OX40 agonist ivuxolimab. These receptors all stem from an adult with an advanced solid tumor such as melanoma, head and neck, liver or kidney cancer.

The chain has TRBV5-1 and TRBJ2-2, with D unresolved. Trimming took off 4 bases at V and 2 bases at J, with 3 bases between the two ends. In germline, CDR1 is SGHRS, CDR2 YFSETQ. The CDR3 covers 12 residues. The CDR3 sequence is CASSRNTGELFF. As DNA, the CDR3 is TGCGCCAGCAGCCGCAACACCGGGGAGCTGTTTTTT.

The chain links TRBV5-1 to TRBJ1-2, with 7 positions matching TRBD1. The CDR3 extends over 13 amino acids. V lost 3 bases and J lost 3; bases outside the gene matches: 2. CDR1 and CDR2 (germline): SGHRS, YFSETQ. The CDR3 region is CASSSDRDYGYTF. Written as DNA, the CDR3 is TGCGCCAGCAGCTCCGACAGGGACTATGGCTACACCTTC.

CDR3 sequence reads: CAWSVLGAGEQYF. As DNA, the CDR3 is TGTGCCTGGAGTGTACTGGGGGCAGGAGAGCAGTACTTC. J is TRBJ2-7 and V is TRBV30, with TRBD1 as a possible D gene (6 bases). This CDR3 is built from 13 residues. V was cut by 0 bases and J by 7 bases, with 13 bases left in between. Germline V gene sequence: CDR1 GTSNPN, CDR2 SVGIG (reference sequence).

The chain couples TRBV6-5 to TRBJ1-2; D gene ambiguous. Germline assignment: CDR1 MNHEY and CDR2 SVGAGI. With 0 bases removed from V and 5 bases from J, the gap between germline ends came to 10 bases. This CDR3 comprises 14 residues. CDR3 loop: CASSYSEGRYGYTF. DNA of the CDR3: TGTGCCAGCAGTTACTCAGAGGGAAGGTATGGCTACACCTTC.

The chain couples TRBV5-6 to TRBJ2-5; D possibly corresponds to TRBD1 (6 bases). The V end lost 7 bases, the J end lost 5 bases, and 15 bases lay between the germline ends. Germline V gene lookup returns CDR1 SGHDT and CDR2 YYEEEE. The CDR3 runs to 13 residues. In DNA form, the CDR3 reads TGTGCCAGCGGGGGCGTGGGCGGGGAGACCCAGTACTTC. It specifies CASGGVGGETQYF.

This chain connects TRBV28 to TRBJ2-7; the D gene could be TRBD1 or TRBD2 (5 bases each). Germline V gene data show CDR1 as MDHEN and CDR2 as SYDVKM. V was pared by 11 bases and J by 0 bases, with 17 bases between. This CDR3 has 14 amino acids. CDR3 loop: CALGTGPSSYEQYF. In DNA form, the CDR3 reads TGTGCCTTGGGAACGGGGCCTAGCTCCTACGAGCAGTACTTC.

The chain recombines TRBV9 with TRBJ2-7; 9 nucleotides align to TRBD1. J gave up 3 bases and V 3 bases, and 7 bases lay outside the gene matches. The germline V gene encodes CDR1 SGDLS and CDR2 YYNGEE. The CDR3 is 15 amino acids. CDR3 amino acids: CASSGSGTGLYEQYF. The CDR3 DNA reads as TGTGCCAGCAGCGGATCGGGGACAGGGCTCTACGAGCAGTACTTC.

The J gene is TRBJ2-7, the V gene TRBV7-6; the D is unclear. Trimming left V 7 bases short and J 6 bases short, with 19 bases between. There are 14 residues in the CDR3. The germline V gene encodes CDR1 SGHVS and CDR2 FNYEAQ. The CDR3 DNA sequence: TGTGCCAGCAAACGGTCCCGGTCCGCTCTCGAGCAGTACTTC. It yields the protein CASKRSRSALEQYF.

The chain carries TRBV7-2 and TRBJ2-7, with 8 bases matching TRBD2. Losses at the gene ends were 5 bases for V and 0 bases for J; bases not matched to a gene: 12. The CDR3 has 17 residues. The germline CDR1 and CDR2 sequences are SGHTA and FQGNSA. CDR3 coding DNA: TGTGCCAGCAGCCCCCTTGGGGCTAGCGGGTCCTCCTACGAGCAGTACTTC. This encodes CASSPLGASGSSYEQYF.

The chain employs TRBV19 and TRBJ1-2; D not resolved. The CDR3 covers 15 residues. The germline V and J ends were trimmed by 5 bases and 1 base, with 14 bases remaining between them. The germline CDR1 and CDR2 sequences are LNHDA and SQIVND (reference sequence). DNA of the CDR3: TGTGCCAGTAGTCTTTCAGTAGAGTTTAACTATGGCTACACCTTC. It encodes CASSLSVEFNYGYTF.

The V and J genes are TRBV6-5 and TRBJ2-5, with 7 bases lining up with TRBD1. CDR3 length equals 14 residues. Germline V gives CDR1 MNHEY, CDR2 SVGAGI. With 2 bases clipped from V and 3 bases from J, the junction kept 3 bases outside the gene matches. CDR3 protein: CASSYMGQKETQYF. The CDR3 nucleotides are TGTGCCAGCAGTTACATGGGACAGAAAGAGACCCAGTACTTC.

The rearrangement joins TRBV19 to TRBJ2-3, with D perhaps given as TRBD1 or TRBD2 (5 bases each). CDR1 and CDR2 (germline): LNHDA, SQIVND (reference sequence). V lost 6 bases and J 10 bases, leaving 20 bases between the germline ends. The CDR3 contains 14 residues. The CDR3 region has the DNA TGTGCCAGTAGCACCGGGACCAATTCTTATTCGCAGTATTTT. This sequence encodes CASSTGTNSYSQYF.

The chain joins TRBV10-2 to TRBJ2-2, with 11 bases aligning to TRBD1. The J segment lost 6 bases and the V segment lost 8 bases, leaving 8 bases of the junction unmatched. This CDR3 region has 15 residues. Germline V CDR1 and CDR2: WSHSY, SAAADI. Here the CDR3 reads CASGRRDRGSGELFF. CDR3 nucleotide sequence: TGCGCCAGCGGGAGGAGGGACAGGGGGTCCGGGGAGCTGTTTTTT.

The genes are TRBV11-2 and TRBJ1-3; 7 bases are shared with TRBD1. The CDR3 is 14 residues long. In germline, CDR1 is SGHAT, CDR2 FQNNGV. The V segment lost 4 bases and the J segment 2 bases; nucleotides outside the gene matches: 2. The CDR3 is CASSSTGTGNTIYF. The CDR3 DNA reads TGTGCCAGCAGCTCGACAGGGACTGGAAACACCATATATTTT. Complete variable domain (other parts from reference TRBV11-2 and TRBJ1-3): EAGVAQSPRYKIIEKRQSVAFWCNPISGHATLYWYQQILGQGPKLLIQFQNNGVVDDSQLPKDRFSAERLKGVDSTLKIQPAKLEDSAVYLCASSSTGTGNTIYFGEGSWLTVV.

This clone was counted once. The chain joins TRBV28 to TRBJ2-7; 10 nucleotides agree with TRBD2. Trimming removed 6 bases from V and 8 bases from J; junction bases left unmatched: 13. This CDR3 contains 15 residues. The germline V gene has CDR1 MDHEN and CDR2 SYDVKM. DNA of the CDR3: TGTGCCAGCAGCCTACCCAACCTAGCGGGGGTCCAGCAGTACTTC. Translating it yields CASSLPNLAGVQQYF.

The rearrangement uses TRBV28 and TRBJ2-7, with 7 bases matching TRBD1. Germline V lookup: CDR1 MDHEN, CDR2 SYDVKM. Unmatched junction bases numbered 8, after V lost 6 bases and J lost 3 bases. The CDR3 loop spans 14 amino acids. CDR3 coding DNA: TGTGCCAGCAGCCACGGACAGGACTTCTACGAGCAGTACTTC. It is translated as CASSHGQDFYEQYF.

The chain joins TRBV5-1 to TRBJ1-2, with a tentative D call TRBD1 (5 bases). Germline CDR1 is SGHRS and CDR2 is YFSETQ. V gave up 3 bases and J gave up 3 bases, with 12 bases separating them. CDR3 length: 14 residues. CDR3 loop: CASSSQGADYGYTF. The CDR3 DNA follows: TGCGCCAGCAGCTCCCAAGGGGCGGACTATGGCTACACCTTC.

The chain is built from TRBV7-9 and TRBJ2-3; tentative D call: TRBD2 (6 bases). The V end was cut by 4 bases, the J end by 2 bases, with 13 bases between. This CDR3 is built from 15 residues. CDR1 and CDR2 from the germline V gene are SEHNR and FQNEAQ (reference sequence). CDR3 DNA: TGTGCCAGCAGCTCTGGGGACTTTTCCACAGATACGCAGTATTTT. Residues: CASSSGDFSTDTQYF. The full variable domain, with the rest looked up from reference TRBV7-9 and TRBJ2-3, is DTGVSQNPRHKITKRGQNVTFRCDPISEHNRLYWYRQTLGQGPEFLTYFQNEAQLEKSRLLSDRFSAERPKGSFSTLEIQRTEQGDSAMYLCASSSGDFSTDTQYFGPGTRLTVL.

The gene calls are TRBV28 and TRBJ1-1; D might be TRBD1 (5 bases). The CDR3 contains 16 residues. Between the trimmed V and J ends, which lost 7 bases and 7 bases, there was a span of 25 bases. The germline V gene encodes CDR1 MDHEN and CDR2 SYDVKM. The CDR3 loop is CASTLFGPPRRDEAFF. CDR3 sequence (DNA): TGTGCCAGCACCCTTTTTGGGCCACCGCGCAGGGATGAAGCTTTCTTT.

This chain uses TRBV5-4 with TRBJ2-5; a possible D gene is TRBD1 (6 bases). Germline V CDR1 and CDR2: SGHNT, YYREEE (reference sequence). This CDR3 contains 14 residues. Trimming removed 6 bases at V and 3 bases at J, with 15 bases between. The CDR3 DNA reads TGTGCCAGCAAACAAGACAGGTCAAAAGAGACCCAGTACTTC. Its translation is CASKQDRSKETQYF.

DNA for the CDR3: TGTGCCAGCAGCTCAACAGGGGACACCGGGGAGCTGTTTTTT. Translating gives CASSSTGDTGELFF. The V and J genes are TRBV7-6 and TRBJ2-2; 7 bases align to TRBD1. Per the germline V gene, CDR1 is SGHVS and CDR2 is FNYEAQ. V lost 4 bases to trimming and J lost 3 bases; unmatched junction nucleotides: 2. CDR3 length: 14 amino acids.